This T cell receptor beta chain was sequenced during a study of blood T cell repertoires in COVID-19. Seattle enrolled patients during active infection and tracked them longitudinally. TCRdb's copy holds only in-frame clones and misses some; the assay was immunoSEQ multiplex PCR. This table has about 230,000 clones, 80% to 90% appearing once. Per the germline V gene, CDR1 is KGHSH and CDR2 is LQKENI. The CDR3 contains 15 residues. The V gene lost 4 bases and the J gene lost 6 bases, with 17 bases spanning the gap. The TCR comes from a man aged 50-59 years with COVID-19, enrolled during active disease. This chain uses TRBV18 with TRBJ2-3; D is unclear. The sequencing sample was made of peripheral blood. The chain's CDR3 is CASSLMPTAEDTQYF. In nucleotides, the CDR3 is TGTGCCAGCTCACTGATGCCGACCGCGGAGGATACGCAGTATTTT.